One sample yielded the 2 T cell receptor beta chains listed below, sequenced in a study of blood T cells in healthy people across ages. For the second PCR, which ran for about 6 to 11 cycles, a sample-barcoded 5' primer and a J-beta primer mix were used. Each CDR3 protein is one row after TCRdb ran MiXCR on the 5' RACE reads. This sample has hundreds of thousands of distinct CDR3 sequences, with about 34% found just once. Material for sequencing was blood. The receptor source for this set is a woman of 80 years or more in good health.

This clonotype has just a few counts. The chain couples TRBV14 to TRBJ1-1, with 9 bases lining up with TRBD1. The CDR3 length is 14 residues. CDR1 and CDR2 from the germline V gene are SGHDN and FVKESK. With 3 bases clipped from V and 5 bases from J, the junction kept 4 bases outside the gene matches. CDR3 sequence: CASSHVTGGTEAFF. CDR3 DNA: TGTGCCAGCAGCCACGTGACAGGGGGGACTGAAGCTTTCTTT.

This clonotype was observed many times. The J gene is TRBJ1-2, the V gene TRBV7-2, with 8 bases identical to TRBD1. The CDR3 has 15 amino acids. Looked up from germline, CDR1 is SGHTA and CDR2 is FQGNSA. Trimming took 1 base from V and 8 from J; bases not matched to a gene: 9. The chain's CDR3 is CASSLGSGQGNGYTF. The CDR3 DNA reads TGTGCCAGCAGCTTAGGGTCCGGACAGGGCAACGGCTACACCTTC.